This TCR beta chain was sequenced for a study of T cell repertoires in cytomegalovirus infection (dated by TCRdb to the late 2010s). For the study in its entirety: Because public TCR beta signatures pointed to carriage of CMV infection together with the matching HLA type, the HLA type of each donor mattered for the analysis.

Study-wide findings and limitations: The ex vivo response was dominated by HLA-C-restricted CMV-specific TCR beta clonotypes, which also provided the single most frequent clonotype in two of eight donors. In both this cohort and an independent approximately 350-donor cohort, the cumulative frequency of public TCR beta family members distinguished carriers of CMV infection plus the relevant HLA type.

This clonotype has a handful of counts. Its antigen remains unidentified. No clone much larger than this one lies a single base away; base qualities are absent. Sequencing used an Illumina HiSeq 1500. TCRdb reworked the public reads: Q25 trimming with fastp, MiXCR clone assembly, productive beta chains retained. Rows with one shared CDR3 protein collapse into an entry with the most common genes and DNA. This sample is represented by about 740,000 distinct CDR3 sequences; under 40% of them were singletons. Of the sample, around 2.6% is held by the ten largest clones. From a lookup of the germline V gene, CDR1 and CDR2 are MDHEN and SYDVKM. From the cysteine up to the phenylalanine, the CDR3 has a length of 17 residues. The read is trimmed to its CDR3 DNA, 51 bases read in frame from base 1. V gives up 3 bases and J gives up 5 bases, and the segment between their germline ends measures 19 bases.

The sequencing sample was made of PBMCs. The rearrangement joined TRBV28 to TRBJ2-2; a tentative D match to TRBD2 spans 6 bases. This TCR was sampled from a human donor in good health (CMV status not recorded). Some clones in this sample may be carry-over from other donors' samples. The CDR3 reads CASSFQGWEAVTGELFF. Read as DNA, the sequence is TGTGCCAGCAGTTTTCAAGGGTGGGAGGCAGTAACCGGGGAGCTGTTTTTT.